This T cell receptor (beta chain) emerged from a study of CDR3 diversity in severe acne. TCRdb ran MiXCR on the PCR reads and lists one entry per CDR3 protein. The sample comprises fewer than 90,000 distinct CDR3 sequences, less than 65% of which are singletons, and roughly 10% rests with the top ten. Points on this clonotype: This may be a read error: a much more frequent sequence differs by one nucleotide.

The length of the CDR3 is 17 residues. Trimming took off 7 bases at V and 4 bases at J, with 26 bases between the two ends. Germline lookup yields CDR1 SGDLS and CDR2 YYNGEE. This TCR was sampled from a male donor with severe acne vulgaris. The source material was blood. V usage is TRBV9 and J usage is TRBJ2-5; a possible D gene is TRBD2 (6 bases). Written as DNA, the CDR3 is TGTGCCAGCTCCGTCGATTCGGCGGGGATTGGTTCAGAGACCCAGTACTTC. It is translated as CASSVDSAGIGSETQYF.